This T cell receptor (beta chain) stems from a study of T cell repertoires in cytomegalovirus infection. Across the whole study: CMV infection and matching HLA type were both indicated by public TCR beta signatures.

From the reads, TCRdb called clonotypes with MiXCR, one entry per CDR3 protein. Found here are some 400,000 distinct CDR3 sequences, roughly a third of them singletons; the top ten hold roughly 13%. On this clonotype itself: Its antigen remains unidentified.

The length of the CDR3 is 14 residues. V was shortened by 7 bases and J by 1 base, with 14 bases between the two germline ends. The germline V gene has CDR1 LNHDA and CDR2 SQIVND (reference sequence). The study's findings and limits: HLA-C-restricted TCR beta clonotypes specific for CMV led the ex vivo response. Totalled public TCR beta family frequency picked out people who carried CMV plus the relevant HLA.

The chain joins TRBV19 to TRBJ2-7, with D unclear. This sequence originates from a human donor in good health (CMV status not recorded). Some clones in this sample may be carry-over from other donors' samples. Sequenced sample: PBMCs. CDR3 loop: CASIMFGDSYEQYF. In nucleotides, the CDR3 is TGTGCCAGTATTATGTTTGGCGATTCCTACGAGCAGTACTTC.